A selection of T cell receptor beta chains follows, all from one sample in a study of graft-versus-host responses after intestinal transplantation. TCRdb's table, derived via immunoSEQ multiplex PCR, lists solely in-frame clones and lacks some. The data show 15,000 to 20,000 clones, around 87% seen once. Here the sequenced sample was bone marrow, taken around 120 days after intestinal transplantation. These receptor sequences come from a human patient who received an intestinal transplant, so some T cells may come from the graft donor. Each CDR3 is given with its conserved first and last residue. A D gene is named only where the DNA matches it firmly. The size entry is marked missing in some rows and otherwise reads once, few, many or a size class.

V	D	length	size	J	DNA	CDR3
TRBV5-5	NA	12	NA	TRBJ2-7	TGTGCCAGCAGCTCCCTTGGTAGCGAGCAGTACTTC	CASSSLGSEQYF
TRBV13	NA	14	NA	TRBJ1-1	TGTGCCAGCAGCTCCCGGGCGATGGGGACTGAAGCTTTCTTT	CASSSRAMGTEAFF
TRBV2	NA	16	NA	TRBJ2-1	TGTGCCAGCAGTGAATACGGTATTGATACCTACAATGAGCAGTTCTTC	CASSEYGIDTYNEQFF
TRBV7-2	TRBD1	16	NA	TRBJ2-4	TGTGCCAGCAGCTTGGACAGGGGGCTTGACAAAAACATTCAGTACTTC	CASSLDRGLDKNIQYF
TRBV2	NA	13	NA	TRBJ2-5	TGTGCCAGCAGTGAAGACGTCCGCGGGACCCAGTACTTC	CASSEDVRGTQYF
TRBV6-5	NA	16	NA	TRBJ2-5	TGTGCCAGCAGTTACTCGATGGTGGGGTTTCAAGAGACCCAGTACTTC	CASSYSMVGFQETQYF
TRBV28	TRBD2	18	NA	TRBJ2-1	TGTGCCAGCAGAGAAGCGGGAGAGAGACCTTCCTCCTACAATGAGCAGTTCTTC	CASREAGERPSSYNEQFF
TRBV6-4	TRBD2	15	once	TRBJ2-3	TGTGCCAGCAGTGAGACTAGCGGGGGCACAGATACGCAGTATTTT	CASSETSGGTDTQYF
TRBV7-8	TRBD2	16	NA	TRBJ2-1	TGTGCCAGCAGCTCGGGACTAGCGAGCTCCTACAATGAGCAGTTCTTC	CASSSGLASSYNEQFF
TRBV19	TRBD2	16	NA	TRBJ2-1	TGTGCCAGTAATTCGGGGGAGGGCCGATTACGGAATGAGCAGTTCTTC	CASNSGEGRLRNEQFF
TRBV19	NA	17	NA	TRBJ2-5	TGTGCCAGTAGTATAGAGGAGGGTCCAAACTTCCAAGAGACCCAGTACTTC	CASSIEEGPNFQETQYF
TRBV4-1	NA	13	medium-sized	TRBJ1-5	TGCGCCAGCAGTGCCAGGGTCAATCAGCCCCAGCATTTT	CASSARVNQPQHF
TRBV19	TRBD1	15	NA	TRBJ2-7	TGTGCCAGTCGGCCCCGGGACAGGACATCCTACGAGCAGTACTTC	CASRPRDRTSYEQYF
TRBV11-2	NA	17	once	TRBJ2-7	TGTGCCAGCAGCCATTCCCCCCCAGGCGTCCCCCAGGGCGAGCAGTACTTC	CASSHSPPGVPQGEQYF
TRBV25-1	NA	14	NA	TRBJ2-2	TGTGCCAGCAGTTCTCCCTCCAACACCGGGGAGCTGTTTTTT	CASSSPSNTGELFF
TRBV5-1	NA	16	NA	TRBJ1-1	TGCGCCAGCAGCCCCGAGGGGGGGTTGAGGGGCACTGAAGCTTTCTTT	CASSPEGGLRGTEAFF
TRBV19	NA	13	NA	TRBJ2-2	TGTGCCAGTAGTCCAACAACCACCGGGGAGCTGTTTTTT	CASSPTTTGELFF
TRBV5-1	NA	11	few	TRBJ2-7	TGCGCCAGCAGCTTGGCGAGTGAGCAGTACTTC	CASSLASEQYF
TRBV18	TRBD2	15	NA	TRBJ2-7	TGTGCCAGCTCTCGGGGCGGGAGCCTCTCCTACGAGCAGTACTTC	CASSRGGSLSYEQYF
TRBV18	NA	10	NA	TRBJ1-3	TGTGCCAGCTCAGAAAACACCATATATTTT	CASSENTIYF
TRBV6-1	NA	16	NA	TRBJ2-6	TGTGCCAGCAGTGAATTGGGGGTTTCTGGGGCCAACGTCCTGACTTTC	CASSELGVSGANVLTF
TRBV14	NA	13	NA	TRBJ1-5	TGTGCCAGCAGCCAAGGATTTGGTCAGCCCCAGCATTTT	CASSQGFGQPQHF
TRBV11-3	NA	14	NA	TRBJ2-2	TGTGCCAGCAGCTTAGAAGGGTTGGCCGGGGAGCTGTTTTTT	CASSLEGLAGELFF
TRBV13	NA	16	NA	TRBJ2-5	TGTGCCAGCAGCTTAGGCCTCCGGGCGAGGCAAGAGACCCAGTACTTC	CASSLGLRARQETQYF
TRBV5-1	NA	16	few	TRBJ2-1	TGCGCCAGCAGCTTGGCCGGAGGGGTAACCTACAATGAGCAGTTCTTC	CASSLAGGVTYNEQFF
TRBV30	NA	19	NA	TRBJ1-1	TGTGCCTGGAGATCGGGGAGATGGGGCTACCTGAAGGAGGGCACTGAAGCTTTCTTT	CAWRSGRWGYLKEGTEAFF
TRBV5-1	TRBD2	16	NA	TRBJ2-1	TGCGCCAGCAGCCCCTGGGGAACGGGAGGGATCGATGAGCAGTTCTTC	CASSPWGTGGIDEQFF
TRBV6-5	TRBD2	14	NA	TRBJ2-7	TGTGCCAGCAGTTACGGGTCGAGCGGGGACGAGCAGTACTTC	CASSYGSSGDEQYF
TRBV6-5	NA	12	NA	TRBJ2-1	TGTGCCAGCAGTTACAGGGGCAATGAGCAGTTCTTC	CASSYRGNEQFF
TRBV7-2	NA	14	NA	TRBJ1-1	TGTGCCAGCAGCTTAGCGTTAGCTAACACTGAAGCTTTCTTT	CASSLALANTEAFF
TRBV11-3	TRBD2	18	NA	TRBJ2-6	TGTGCCAGAACCTTGGGAGCGGGGATAGGATCTGGGGCCAACGTCCTGACTTTC	CARTLGAGIGSGANVLTF
TRBV5-6	TRBD2	14	NA	TRBJ2-1	TGTGCCAGCAGTCTTAGCGGGAGGACTAATGAGCAGTTCTTC	CASSLSGRTNEQFF
TRBV4-3	NA	16	NA	TRBJ1-1	TGCGCCAGCAGCCAAGACCGAAAGGGGCCGAACACTGAAGCTTTCTTT	CASSQDRKGPNTEAFF
TRBV5-6	NA	16	NA	TRBJ1-1	TGTGCCAGCAGCTTGGCACCCCGGTGGCTGAACACTGAAGCTTTCTTT	CASSLAPRWLNTEAFF
TRBV28	NA	16	NA	TRBJ2-5	TGTGCCAGCAGTATCATCCTGGCGGCAGGGGTAGAGACCCAGTACTTC	CASSIILAAGVETQYF
TRBV5-5	NA	13	NA	TRBJ2-7	TGTGCCAGCAGCTTGCTGTCTCTCTACGAGCAGTACTTC	CASSLLSLYEQYF
TRBV9	TRBD1	14	once	TRBJ2-7	TGTGCCAGCAGCGTAGGACAGGGTAGATACGAGCAGTACTTC	CASSVGQGRYEQYF
TRBV6-5	TRBD1	15	NA	TRBJ1-4	TGTGCCAGCAGTCAACGACAGGGGATTCGGGAAAAACTGTTTTTT	CASSQRQGIREKLFF
TRBV7-8	NA	15	NA	TRBJ2-1	TGTGCCAGCAGCTTAGCGGGATCGGCCTACAATGAGCAGTTCTTC	CASSLAGSAYNEQFF
TRBV27	NA	15	NA	TRBJ2-2	TGTGCCAGCAGGTTGAGACAGGCGAACACCGGGGAGCTGTTTTTT	CASRLRQANTGELFF
TRBV5-6	TRBD1	15	NA	TRBJ1-1	TGTGCCAGCAGCTTGGCGGCTAACAGGGGGCAGGGAGCTTTCTTT	CASSLAANRGQGAFF
TRBV11-2	NA	16	NA	TRBJ1-1	TGTGCCAGCAGCCTTCCCCGGACTGGATGGAACACTGAAGCTTTCTTT	CASSLPRTGWNTEAFF
TRBV29-1	NA	14	NA	TRBJ2-7	TGCAGCGTCGTCGGGGAGCCGCTCTCCTACGAGCAGTACTTC	CSVVGEPLSYEQYF
TRBV7-8	NA	17	NA	TRBJ2-1	TGTGCCAGCAGCTTCAATTTATTCCGGGACCCAGTGAATGAGCAGTTCTTC	CASSFNLFRDPVNEQFF
TRBV5-1	NA	15	once	TRBJ2-4	TGCGCCAGCAGCTTGGCAGGGGGAGGGAAAAACATTCAGTACTTC	CASSLAGGGKNIQYF
TRBV6-6	NA	15	NA	TRBJ1-4	TGTGCCAGCAGTTACTCCGCCAGGGACCCTGTGGAACTGTTTTTT	CASSYSARDPVELFF
TRBV30	NA	13	NA	TRBJ1-4	TGTGCCTACCGACATTCAACTAATGAAAAACTGTTTTTT	CAYRHSTNEKLFF
TRBV15	NA	19	once	TRBJ2-3	TGTGCCACCAGCAGAGAGGGGGCCCCGGGACCGCAGTTCACAGATACGCAGTATTTT	CATSREGAPGPQFTDTQYF
TRBV6-4	NA	15	NA	TRBJ2-2	TGTGCCAGCAGTGACATCGGCGAGCACACCGGGGAGCTGTTTTTT	CASSDIGEHTGELFF
TRBV28	NA	16	once	TRBJ2-1	TGTGCCAGCAGGTTCCTATTCGGCTCAGCGGGCAATGAGCAGTTCTTC	CASRFLFGSAGNEQFF
TRBV6-5	NA	14	NA	TRBJ2-7	TGTGCCAGCAGTTACTCAGCCAGATACTACGAGCAGTACTTC	CASSYSARYYEQYF
TRBV6-5	NA	14	NA	TRBJ2-7	TGTGCCAGCAGTACGACAGGACCGACCTACGAGCAGTACTTC	CASSTTGPTYEQYF
TRBV4-1	TRBD1	14	NA	TRBJ1-2	TGCGCCAGCAGCTTTAATTTCAGGGGGCATGGCTACACCTTC	CASSFNFRGHGYTF
TRBV9	NA	13	NA	TRBJ2-1	TGTGCCAGCAGCGCGACAGTAGGTAATGAGCAGTTCTTC	CASSATVGNEQFF
TRBV27	NA	12	NA	TRBJ2-7	TGTGCCAGCGGCCATAACTCCTACGAGCAGTACTTC	CASGHNSYEQYF
TRBV6-1	TRBD1	16	NA	TRBJ2-7	TGTGCCAGCAGTGAAGCCGCCGGGACAGGGGGGAACGAGCAGTACTTC	CASSEAAGTGGNEQYF
TRBV29-1	NA	15	NA	TRBJ2-3	TGCAGCGTTGAGGGAGGACAGGTTGGCACAGATACGCAGTATTTT	CSVEGGQVGTDTQYF